These 13 T cell receptor beta chains were all obtained from the same sample, sequenced in a study of shared clonotypes between healthy human individuals. The naive CD8 fraction comprised CD45RO-negative cells positively selected for CCR7 and excluded terminally differentiated effector memory CD45RA+ cells. Data came from immunoSEQ multiplex PCR; TCRdb stores just in-frame clones and leaves some out. The sample comprises roughly 2.1 million clones, approximately 94% of which are singletons, and more than 1.5% rests with the top ten. What was sequenced was naive CD8+ T cells from PBMCs. The receptors come from a man aged 18 to 30 in good health. Some clones in this sample may be carry-over from other donors' samples.

This chain joins TRBV19 and TRBJ1-2; no clear D gene. Trimming removed 1 base from V and 4 bases from J, with 13 bases in between. This CDR3 has 15 residues. CDR1 is LNHDA and CDR2 is SQIVND in the germline V gene (reference sequence). This chain's CDR3 is CASSIGSGPLYGYTF. The CDR3 bases are TGTGCCAGTAGTATAGGTTCAGGACCCCTCTATGGCTACACCTTC.

As to this clone: Other DNA sequences in the same sample also yield this CDR3. The chain is built from TRBV4-1 and TRBJ1-5; D ambiguous. V lost 1 base and J 6 bases, leaving 7 bases between the germline ends. CDR1 and CDR2 (germline): MGHRA, YSYEKL. The CDR3 contains 13 residues. In nucleotides, the CDR3 is TGCGCCAGCAGCCAAGTTTCCGGTCAGCCCCAGCATTTT. Amino acids: CASSQVSGQPQHF.

CDR3 bases: TGTGCCAGCAGCCCCTTCGCGGGGGAGGGCTCCTACGAGCAGTACTTC. Encoded protein: CASSPFAGEGSYEQYF. The chain links TRBV9 to TRBJ2-7, with 7 bases that match TRBD2. Germline V gene lookup returns CDR1 SGDLS and CDR2 YYNGEE. Unmatched junction bases numbered 10, after V lost 4 bases and J lost 0 bases. The CDR3 is 16 residues long.

The chain carries TRBV28 and TRBJ1-2, with no clear D. V was shortened by 4 bases and J by 6 bases, with 12 bases between the two germline ends. The CDR3 loop spans 13 amino acids. CDR1 MDHEN and CDR2 SYDVKM come from the germline V gene. In DNA form, the CDR3 reads TGTGCCAGCAGTTGGCGGCCCGGGCATGGCTACACCTTC. It yields the protein CASSWRPGHGYTF.

V usage is TRBV9 and J usage is TRBJ2-2; TRBD1 is a possible D gene (7 bases). Trimming took 6 bases from V and 6 from J, leaving 12 bases between them. CDR3 length equals 13 residues. CDR1 is SGDLS, CDR2 YYNGEE, per germline. The DNA for the CDR3 is TGTGCCAGCACCCAGGGGGGCCCCGGGGAGCTGTTTTTT. This gives the protein CASTQGGPGELFF.

The V and J genes are TRBV27 and TRBJ2-2; perhaps TRBD1 as D (5 bases). Germline-derived CDR1 and CDR2 are MNHEY and SMNVEV (reference sequence). Trimming removed 2 bases at V and 2 bases at J, with 12 bases between. The CDR3 runs to 16 residues. CDR3 sequence reads: CASSLQDRGNTGELFF. CDR3 sequence (DNA): TGTGCCAGCAGTTTACAAGACAGAGGAAACACCGGGGAGCTGTTTTTT.

V is TRBV11-3 and J is TRBJ2-3; D may correspond to TRBD1 or TRBD2 (5 bases each). V was clipped by 0 bases and J by 8 bases, with 9 bases between them. Germline V gene sequence: CDR1 SGHNT, CDR2 YENEEA. There are 13 residues in the CDR3. The CDR3 DNA is TGTGCCAGCAGCTTAGACCGGGGCTTTACGCAGTATTTT. Translating gives CASSLDRGFTQYF.

The rearrangement links TRBV13 to TRBJ2-7; weak D call: TRBD1 (5 bases). The V end was cut by 6 bases, the J end by 7 bases, with 19 bases between. CDR1 is PRHDT, CDR2 FYEKMQ, per germline (reference sequence). The CDR3 is 14 residues long. In DNA form, the CDR3 reads TGTGCCAGCAGTCTCCCATCCAGGGCGGAGGAGCAGTACTTC. Residues: CASSLPSRAEEQYF.

A remark on this clone: In the same sample, other DNA sequences code for this CDR3. V and J are TRBV6-6 and TRBJ2-3, with D unclear. V lost 5 bases to trimming and J lost 0 bases, with 0 bases between them. The CDR3 is made up of 11 amino acids. Looked up from germline, CDR1 is MNHNY and CDR2 is SVGAGI (reference sequence). The CDR3 reads CASSSTDTQYF. The CDR3 bases are TGTGCCAGCAGTAGCACAGATACGCAGTATTTT.

The chain joins TRBV19 to TRBJ2-3, with 8 bases fitting TRBD1. CDR1 is LNHDA, CDR2 SQIVND, per germline (reference sequence). CDR3 size: 15 residues. Losses at the gene ends were 3 bases for V and 2 bases for J; bases not matched to a gene: 4. The CDR3 DNA reads TGTGCCAGTAGTATCCGGACAGGGCTCACAGATACGCAGTATTTT. This encodes CASSIRTGLTDTQYF.

The rearrangement joins TRBV27 to TRBJ1-1; D may be TRBD1 (5 bases). CDR3 size: 16 residues. Germline V gene data show CDR1 as MNHEY and CDR2 as SMNVEV (reference sequence). V was cut by 5 bases and J by 4 bases, with 20 bases left in between. The CDR3 spells CASSQGTAAVGTEAFF. In DNA, the CDR3 is TGTGCCAGCAGTCAAGGGACCGCCGCCGTGGGCACTGAAGCTTTCTTT.

The chain is built from TRBV6-1 and TRBJ1-2; D ambiguous. Germline V CDR1 and CDR2: MNHNS, SASEGT. This CDR3 is built from 15 residues. With 11 bases removed from V and 0 bases from J, the gap between germline ends came to 19 bases. The CDR3: CAAQHPRRTNYGYTF. CDR3 DNA: TGTGCCGCGCAACACCCTCGACGTACTAACTATGGCTACACCTTC.

The chain has TRBV6-1 and TRBJ2-5; D is unclear. The CDR3 runs 13 residues. CDR1 is MNHNS, CDR2 SASEGT, per germline. With 7 bases removed from V and 3 bases from J, the gap between germline ends came to 12 bases. The CDR3 DNA follows: TGTGCCAGCATCGGTATCGGAGAAGAGACCCAGTACTTC. It codes for CASIGIGEETQYF.